This is a list of T cell receptor beta chains from one sample in a study of shared clonotypes between healthy human individuals. The method was immunoSEQ multiplex PCR; TCRdb's version includes in-frame clones alone and lacks a portion of them. The profile shows under 1,100,000 clones, about 75% of them singletons. The sequenced material came from memory CD4+ T cells sorted from blood. The receptor source for this set is a man younger than 30 in good health. Both conserved end residues are part of each CDR3.

j_call | v_call | cdr3_aa
TRBJ2-5 | TRBV28 | CASYDEKETQYF
TRBJ1-6 | TRBV27 | CASGPGQLRASPLHF
TRBJ1-3 | TRBV18 | CASSPSDANSGNTIYF
TRBJ2-3 | TRBV4-1 | CASRTPGGRDTQYF
TRBJ1-6 | TRBV10-3 | CAISASNRAPSDSPLHF
TRBJ1-5 | TRBV30 | CAWSPGGGSNQPQHF
TRBJ2-7 | TRBV11-2 | CASSFTSGAAYEQYF
TRBJ1-1 | TRBV11-2 | CASSRDRLVMTEAFF
TRBJ2-1 | TRBV6-1 | CASSDWTDFNEQFF
TRBJ2-1 | TRBV28 | CASTSLGLAETYNEQFF
TRBJ2-2 | TRBV6-1 | CASSEGWTGEVIF
TRBJ2-6 | TRBV6-5 | CASSYSSNAGANVLTF
TRBJ2-5 | TRBV2 | CASARDRGIETQYF
TRBJ2-5 | TRBV11-1 | CASSRGRAAGLVETQYF
TRBJ1-5 | TRBV12-5 | CASGLLVGGRGQPQHF
TRBJ1-1 | TRBV6-5 | CASSKRGNTEAFF
TRBJ2-3 | TRBV28 | CASRPATPWSQYF
TRBJ2-7 | TRBV6-5 | CASSQVPSSYEQYF